A single sample is the source of the 29 T cell receptor beta chains below, sequenced in a study of T cell repertoires in aging, cancer and after chemotherapy. Amplification of TCR beta used genomic DNA extracted from peripheral blood. Rearranged V-D-J TRB sequences were amplified with a mixed TRB-A/B primer pool. TCRdb re-called the multiplex PCR reads through MiXCR, storing one row per CDR3 protein. The table records about 990 distinct CDR3 sequences, roughly a quarter of them present only once. The sequencing input was blood. These receptors were taken from a human donor with a solid tumor.

By share of the sample, this clonotype is medium-sized. The chain recombines TRBV13 with TRBJ2-7; 9 bases are shared with TRBD2. The V gene end was trimmed by 5 bases and the J gene end by 4 bases; junction bases not matched to a gene: 6. The CDR3 covers 14 residues. CDR1 is PRHDT, CDR2 FYEKMQ, per germline (reference sequence). This chain's CDR3 is CASSERTSEYEQYF. DNA for the CDR3: TGTGCCAGCAGCGAGCGGACTAGCGAATACGAGCAGTACTTC.

V and J are TRBV18 and TRBJ1-1, with unresolved D. The V end lost 2 bases, the J end lost 1 base, and 11 bases lay between the germline ends. The CDR3 is made up of 15 amino acids. Germline V lookup: CDR1 KGHSH, CDR2 LQKENI. The CDR3 DNA follows: TGTGCCAGCTCACCAGTGGCAGAGCGGAACACTGAAGCTTTCTTT. Translation: CASSPVAERNTEAFF.

This clonotype has just a few counts. The J gene is TRBJ2-5, the V gene TRBV20-1; TRBD2 matches at 9 bases. The V and J ends lost 5 bases and 3 bases, in that order; junction bases with no gene match: 7. The CDR3 consists of 14 residues. CDR1 is DFQATT and CDR2 is SNEGSKA in the germline V gene (reference sequence). The CDR3 reads CSASLLAGKETQYF. The CDR3 bases are TGCAGTGCTTCCCTCCTAGCGGGGAAAGAGACCCAGTACTTC.

This clonotype was seen more than once but under ten times. The chain recombines TRBV5-1 with TRBJ1-1; D remains ambiguous. CDR3 length: 14 residues. CDR1 and CDR2 (germline): SGHRS, YFSETQ. Trimming took 2 bases from V and 1 from J, leaving 9 bases between them. CDR3 amino acids: CASSFLGSNTEAFF. The CDR3 coding sequence is TGCGCCAGCAGCTTTCTGGGCTCGAACACTGAAGCTTTCTTT.

This clonotype was detected only a few times. The chain is built from TRBV6-5 and TRBJ1-1, with 9 bases aligning to TRBD1. Unmatched junction bases numbered 6, after V lost 11 bases and J lost 2 bases. CDR3 size: 13 residues. Germline assignment: CDR1 MNHEY and CDR2 SVGAGI. The CDR3 protein is CAGRQGENTEAFF. CDR3 DNA sequence: TGTGCCGGTCGACAGGGGGAAAACACTGAAGCTTTCTTT.

By share of the sample, this clonotype is large. The CDR3 sequence is CAINGGDQETQYF. CDR3 sequence (DNA): TGTGCCATCAATGGGGGGGACCAAGAGACCCAGTACTTC. This chain uses TRBV10-3 with TRBJ2-5; 7 bases are a match to TRBD2. The CDR3 is 13 residues long. The germline V gene has CDR1 ENHRY and CDR2 SYGVKD. The J segment lost 0 bases and the V segment lost 7 bases, leaving 2 bases of the junction unmatched.

This clonotype was detected a few times. CDR3 DNA: TGCGCCAGCAGCTTGGATGGTCAGGGAAGAGGTGGCTACACCTTC. Translated, it gives CASSLDGQGRGGYTF. The genes are TRBV5-1 and TRBJ1-2, with D tentatively TRBD1 (5 bases). V was clipped by 0 bases and J by 7 bases, with 16 bases between them. This CDR3 spans 15 amino acids. Per germline, CDR1 SGHRS and CDR2 YFSETQ.

This clonotype is deemed large. CDR3 sequence reads: CASSLSTGDRGNQPQHF. DNA of the CDR3: TGTGCCAGCAGTTTATCCACCGGGGACAGGGGCAATCAGCCCCAGCATTTT. The chain is built from TRBV12-3 or TRBV12-4 and TRBJ1-5; 9 positions match TRBD1. V dropped 2 bases and J dropped 2; count of bases not matched to a gene: 7. CDR3 length equals 17 residues.

This clonotype is large in the sample. The chain employs TRBV12-3 or TRBV12-4 and TRBJ2-5, with D uncertain. Between the trimmed V and J ends, which lost 3 bases and 4 bases, there was a span of 3 bases. The CDR3 sequence is 11 residues long. CDR3 nucleotides: TGTGCCAGCAGTTTTGGAGAGACCCAGTACTTC. Translating gives CASSFGETQYF.

This clonotype has just a few counts. The CDR3 DNA follows: TGTGCCAGCAGCTACAGCGGGAGCTCCTACAATGAGCAGTTCTTC. Amino acids: CASSYSGSSYNEQFF. The V call is TRBV13, the J call TRBJ2-1; 8 bases match TRBD2. The CDR3 is 15 residues long. With 4 bases clipped from V and 0 bases from J, the junction kept 2 bases outside the gene matches. Germline loops: CDR1 PRHDT, CDR2 FYEKMQ (reference sequence).

The chain combines TRBV13 with TRBJ1-4; D is undetermined. The V and J ends lost 1 base and 4 bases respectively, with 13 bases between them. The germline V gene has CDR1 PRHDT and CDR2 FYEKMQ (reference sequence). CDR3 length: 16 residues. The CDR3 reads CASSLERAVNNEKLFF. The CDR3 DNA sequence: TGTGCCAGCAGCTTAGAACGGGCGGTGAATAATGAAAAACTGTTTTTT.

This clonotype is large in the sample. The chain recombines TRBV19 with TRBJ2-1, with 13 bases that match TRBD2. Germline V lookup: CDR1 LNHDA, CDR2 SQIVND (reference sequence). The CDR3 consists of 18 residues. V dropped 5 bases and J dropped 2; count of bases not matched to a gene: 9. The CDR3 bases are TGTGCCAGTAGTTGGACTAGCGGGAGTCTTTCGGCCTACAATGAGCAGTTCTTC. It encodes CASSWTSGSLSAYNEQFF.

Details on this clonotype: This sequence may be a read error, since a much larger clone differs from it by one base. The rearrangement uses TRBV7-6 and TRBJ2-2; possibly TRBD2 for D (6 bases). The V end lost 4 bases, the J end lost 5 bases, and 17 bases lay between the germline ends. There are 16 residues in the CDR3. Germline values: CDR1 SGHVS, CDR2 FNYEAQ. This chain's CDR3 is CASSSVQRAGTGELFF. CDR3 nucleotides: TGTGCCAGCAGCTCCGTACAGCGGGCCGGGACCGGGGAGCTGTTTTTT.

The chain links TRBV20-1 to TRBJ1-2; D is uncertain. Trimming removed 0 bases at V and 8 bases at J, with 7 bases between. The CDR3 is 11 residues long. Germline-derived CDR1 and CDR2 are DFQATT and SNEGSKA (reference sequence). Here the CDR3 reads CSARDTNGYTF. DNA for the CDR3: TGCAGTGCTAGAGATACGAACGGCTACACCTTC.

By share, this clonotype counts as large (0.1 to 1%). V is TRBV10-3 and J is TRBJ2-5; possibly TRBD1 or TRBD2 for D (5 bases each). The CDR3 is made up of 15 amino acids. Per germline, CDR1 ENHRY and CDR2 SYGVKD. The V gene lost 2 bases and the J gene lost 5 bases, with 15 bases spanning the gap. The CDR3 nucleotides read TGTGCCATCAGTGAGCCTACTAGGGGATCGGAGACCCAGTACTTC. Residues: CAISEPTRGSETQYF.

This chain connects TRBV29-1 to TRBJ2-7, with 9 bases that match TRBD1. The CDR3 runs to 15 residues. CDR1 and CDR2 from the germline V gene are SQVTM and ANQGSEA. Here the CDR3 reads CSVLGGTGSSYEQYF. DNA for the CDR3: TGCAGTGTCCTAGGTGGGACAGGGAGCTCCTACGAGCAGTACTTC.

This clonotype is deemed hyperexpanded. The V call is TRBV20-1, the J call TRBJ2-7, with D possibly being TRBD1 or TRBD2 (5 bases each). The V end lost 0 bases, the J end lost 6 bases, and 12 bases lay between the germline ends. Germline loops: CDR1 DFQATT, CDR2 SNEGSKA (reference sequence). This CDR3 has 13 residues. In nucleotides, the CDR3 is TGCAGTGCTAGAGATTCCGGGGCCAGCGAGCAGTACTTC. Protein: CSARDSGASEQYF.

In its sample, this clonotype ranks as medium-sized. The chain combines TRBV18 with TRBJ1-5, with no clear D. The CDR3 extends over 12 amino acids. Deletions cut 5 bases from V and 1 base from J, with 3 bases between. Germline CDR1 and CDR2: KGHSH and LQKENI. CDR3 DNA sequence: TGTGCCAGCTCAGACAGCAATCAGCCCCAGCATTTT. Translated, it gives CASSDSNQPQHF.

By share, this clonotype counts as large. V gene TRBV6-1 combines with J gene TRBJ2-1; perhaps TRBD1 as D (6 bases). V was cut by 4 bases and J by 14 bases, with 15 bases left in between. In germline, CDR1 is MNHNS, CDR2 SASEGT. The CDR3 length is 12 residues. The CDR3 nucleotides are TGTGCCAGCAGTGTAAGTCAGGGGCAGGAGTTCTTC. This encodes CASSVSQGQEFF.

This clonotype has just a few counts. CDR3 region: CASSIDSRINEQFF. The CDR3 nucleotides are TGCGCCAGCAGCATAGACTCCAGGATCAATGAGCAGTTCTTC. The chain couples TRBV5-1 to TRBJ2-1; unclear D gene. The germline V gene encodes CDR1 SGHRS and CDR2 YFSETQ. The CDR3 contains 14 residues. The germline V and J ends were trimmed by 4 bases and 6 bases, with 14 bases remaining between them.

In its sample, this clonotype is large. The rearrangement links TRBV6-1 to TRBJ2-1, with D possibly being TRBD1 or TRBD2 (5 bases each). CDR1 MNHNS and CDR2 SASEGT come from the germline V gene. Trimming took 4 bases from V and 9 from J, leaving 16 bases between them. The CDR3 totals 14 residues. DNA for the CDR3: TGTGCCAGCAGTGTCCGCTTATCGAGGGGTGAGCAGTTCTTC. This gives the protein CASSVRLSRGEQFF.

V is TRBV7-6 and J is TRBJ2-7; TRBD2 matches 11 bases. The CDR3 totals 17 residues. CDR1 SGHVS and CDR2 FNYEAQ come from the germline V gene. Trimming removed 2 bases from V and 1 base from J; junction bases left unmatched: 7. The CDR3 sequence is CASSLPSGGPSSYEQYF. CDR3 bases: TGTGCCAGCAGCTTACCTAGCGGGGGGCCATCGTCCTACGAGCAGTACTTC.

A few counts support this clonotype. The chain links TRBV12-3 or TRBV12-4 to TRBJ1-1; maybe TRBD1 (5 bases). The CDR3 covers 13 residues. V was cut by 4 bases and J by 1 base, with 7 bases left in between. CDR3 in DNA: TGTGCCAGCAGTTCGGGACCGAACACTGAAGCTTTCTTT. Protein: CASSSGPNTEAFF.

The chain employs TRBV7-2 and TRBJ2-3, with TRBD2 matching 15 bases. Looked up from germline, CDR1 is SGHTA and CDR2 is FQGNSA. The junction had 8 bases not matched to a gene; V was cut back by 5 bases and J by 8 bases. This CDR3 is built from 16 residues. CDR3 nucleotides: TGTGCCAGCAGCGCAGGACTAGCGGGGGGGGGGGGTACGCAGTATTTT. As protein: CASSAGLAGGGGTQYF.

Only a few counts were recorded for this clonotype. The CDR3: CASSFLGVEAFF. The CDR3 coding sequence is TGTGCCAGCAGCTTTCTCGGGGTCGAAGCTTTCTTT. The chain recombines TRBV7-9 with TRBJ1-1; D is uncertain. This CDR3 is 12 amino acids long. In germline, CDR1 is SEHNR, CDR2 FQNEAQ (reference sequence). The germline V and J ends were trimmed by 3 bases and 8 bases, with 10 bases remaining between them.

In its sample, this clonotype was seen a few times. V gene TRBV14 combines with J gene TRBJ2-4, with a possible D match to TRBD1 (5 bases). CDR3 length: 14 amino acids. The V gene lost 4 bases and the J gene lost 2 bases, with 9 bases spanning the gap. Germline V gives CDR1 SGHDN, CDR2 FVKESK. The CDR3 reads CASSPQGTKNIQYF. The DNA for the CDR3 is TGTGCCAGCAGCCCGCAGGGAACCAAAAACATTCAGTACTTC. Combining the CDR3 with reference TRBV14 and TRBJ2-4 gives the whole variable domain EAGVTQFPSHSVIEKGQTVTLRCDPISGHDNLYWYRRVMGKEIKFLLHFVKESKQDESGMPNNRFLAERTGGTYSTLKVQPAELEDSGVYFCASSPQGTKNIQYFGAGTRLSVL.

In this sample, this clonotype turned up a few times. This rearrangement joins TRBV19 to TRBJ1-1, with 12 bases matching TRBD1. This CDR3 has 15 amino acids. V shed 7 bases, J shed 3 bases, and the junction held 6 bases outside the gene matches. CDR1 is LNHDA, CDR2 SQIVND, per germline (reference sequence). This chain's CDR3 is CASMRDRGPHTEAFF. CDR3 nucleotides: TGTGCCAGTATGAGGGACAGGGGGCCTCACACTGAAGCTTTCTTT.

By sample fraction, this clonotype is large. The chain combines TRBV14 with TRBJ2-3, with D perhaps given as TRBD1 or TRBD2 (5 bases each). Trimming removed 3 bases at V and 0 bases at J, with 16 bases between. There are 17 residues in the CDR3. Germline values: CDR1 SGHDN, CDR2 FVKESK. DNA for the CDR3: TGTGCCAGCAGCCACCTCCGGGACGGCACTAGCACAGATACGCAGTATTTT. Residues: CASSHLRDGTSTDTQYF.

Judged by abundance, this clonotype is large. This chain links TRBV11-1 with TRBJ2-1, with D unclear. The CDR3 length is 13 residues. CDR1 and CDR2 (germline): SGHAT, FQDESV (reference sequence). Deletions cut 1 base from V and 8 bases from J, with 9 bases between. CDR3 residues: CASSLEFGYEQFF. The CDR3 region has the DNA TGTGCCAGCAGCTTAGAATTCGGGTATGAGCAGTTCTTC.